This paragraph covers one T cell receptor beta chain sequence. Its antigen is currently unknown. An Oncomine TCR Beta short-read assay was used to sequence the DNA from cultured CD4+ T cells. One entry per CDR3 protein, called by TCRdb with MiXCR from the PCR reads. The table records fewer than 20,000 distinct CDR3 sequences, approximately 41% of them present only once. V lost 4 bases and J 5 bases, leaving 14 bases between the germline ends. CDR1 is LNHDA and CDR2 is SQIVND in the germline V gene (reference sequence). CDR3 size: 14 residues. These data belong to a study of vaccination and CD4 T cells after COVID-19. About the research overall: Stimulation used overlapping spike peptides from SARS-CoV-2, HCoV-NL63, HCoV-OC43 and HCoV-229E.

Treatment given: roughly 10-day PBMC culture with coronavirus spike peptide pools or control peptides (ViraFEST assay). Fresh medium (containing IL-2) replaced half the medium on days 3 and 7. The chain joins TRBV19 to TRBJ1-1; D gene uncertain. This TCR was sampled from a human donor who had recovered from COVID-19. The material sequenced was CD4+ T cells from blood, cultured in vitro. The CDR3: CASSNTGIDTEAFF. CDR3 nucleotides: TGTGCCAGTAGTAACACGGGCATTGATACTGAAGCTTTCTTT.